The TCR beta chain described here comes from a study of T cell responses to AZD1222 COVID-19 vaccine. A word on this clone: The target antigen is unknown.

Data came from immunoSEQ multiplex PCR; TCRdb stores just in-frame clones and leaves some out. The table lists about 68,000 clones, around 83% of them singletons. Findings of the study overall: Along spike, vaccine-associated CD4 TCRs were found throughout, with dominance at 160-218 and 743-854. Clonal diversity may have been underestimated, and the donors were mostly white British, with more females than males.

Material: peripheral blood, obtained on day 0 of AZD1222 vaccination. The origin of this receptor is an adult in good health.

Here the CDR3 reads CASSPHSASGNTIYF. CDR3 sequence (DNA): TGTGCCAGCAGCCCCCACAGTGCCTCTGGAAACACCATATATTTT. This chain uses TRBV28 with TRBJ1-3, with D uncertain. Germline CDR1 and CDR2: MDHEN and SYDVKM. CDR3 length: 15 amino acids. V was shortened by 6 bases and J by 0 bases, with 12 bases between the two germline ends.